These 17 T cell receptor beta chains came from one sample sequenced in a study of blood T cells in healthy people across ages. The second PCR ran roughly 7 to 12 cycles with a sample-barcoded 5' primer and J-beta primers. TCRdb re-analysed the 5' RACE reads in MiXCR, keeping a single row per CDR3 protein. Of fewer than 600,000 distinct CDR3 sequences in the sample, 25% to 35% were seen once. These data were also reused for a study on T cells of mothers and their children.

The specimen was blood. These receptors originate from a boy between 2 and 10 years old in good health.

This clonotype occurred a few times. The chain's CDR3 is CSARDWGEKLFF. CDR3 coding DNA: TGCAGTGCTAGAGATTGGGGGGAAAAACTGTTTTTT. This rearrangement joins TRBV20-1 to TRBJ1-4; maybe TRBD1 (5 bases). Trimming cost V 0 bases and J 8 bases, with 7 bases left between them. This CDR3 contains 12 residues. Germline V lookup: CDR1 DFQATT, CDR2 SNEGSKA (reference sequence).

This clonotype was observed a few times. CDR3 region: CAFRTGDQPQHF. The CDR3 bases are TGTGCCTTTCGGACAGGCGATCAGCCCCAGCATTTT. The chain recombines TRBV30 with TRBJ1-5; TRBD1 matches 7 bases. This CDR3 has 12 residues. J lost 5 bases, V lost 7 bases, and 5 bases had no gene match. CDR1 and CDR2 from the germline V gene are GTSNPN and SVGIG (reference sequence).

This sequence joins TRBV20-1 and TRBJ2-2, with D perhaps TRBD2 (6 bases). The CDR3 is 14 amino acids. The germline gives CDR1 DFQATT, CDR2 SNEGSKA (reference sequence). The V end was cut by 2 bases, the J end by 0 bases, with 7 bases between. The CDR3 protein is CSARSGANTGELFF. For the CDR3, the DNA is TGCAGTGCTAGATCGGGGGCGAACACCGGGGAGCTGTTTTTT.

This clonotype was detected only a few times. The chain carries TRBV2 and TRBJ2-3; tentatively, D is TRBD1 or TRBD2 (5 bases each). In germline, CDR1 is SNHLY, CDR2 FYNNEI. Trimming took 10 bases from V and 4 from J, leaving 15 bases between them. The CDR3 spans 13 residues. CDR3 residues: CATGPPPADTQYF. CDR3 coding DNA: TGTGCCACGGGACCGCCCCCAGCAGATACGCAGTATTTT. Supplemented by reference TRBV2 and TRBJ2-3, the full variable domain reads EPEVTQTPSHQVTQMGQEVILRCVPISNHLYFYWYRQILGQKVEFLVSFYNNEISEKSEIFDDQFSVERPDGSNFTLKIRSTKLEDSAMYFCATGPPPADTQYFGPGTRLTVL.

As regards this clonotype: One end of the junction is discordant with germline, which a read error may explain. J is TRBJ2-5 and V is TRBV24-1; D ambiguous. The CDR3 sequence is 14 residues long. CDR1 and CDR2 from the germline V gene are KGHDR and SFDVKD. The CDR3 protein is CATSDSTAKETQYF. The CDR3 nucleotides read TGTGCCACCAGTGATTCGACCGCTAAAGAGACCCAGTATTTC.

This chain uses TRBV11-2 with TRBJ2-3; D ambiguous. The CDR3 runs to 17 residues. V was shortened by 2 bases and J by 2 bases, with 17 bases between the two germline ends. Germline assignment: CDR1 SGHAT and CDR2 FQNNGV. CDR3 DNA sequence: TGTGCCAGCAGCTTACCCAAGGTCCCGATAAACACAGATACGCAGTATTTT. Its protein is CASSLPKVPINTDTQYF.

A few counts support this clonotype. The V gene is TRBV27, the J gene TRBJ2-7, with 10 bases identical to TRBD2. Germline V lookup: CDR1 MNHEY, CDR2 SMNVEV (reference sequence). J gave up 2 bases and V 6 bases, and 4 bases lay outside the gene matches. CDR3 length equals 14 residues. As DNA, the CDR3 is TGTGCCAGCAGCAGAGCGGGGGGGCCCTACGAGCAGTACTTC. This encodes CASSRAGGPYEQYF.

J is TRBJ2-3 and V is TRBV7-2; D may be TRBD2 (5 bases). The CDR3 extends over 13 amino acids. The V end lost 5 bases, the J end lost 5 bases, and 11 bases lay between the germline ends. CDR1 is SGHTA, CDR2 FQGNSA, per germline. The CDR3 loop is CASSAISGDTQYF. CDR3 in DNA: TGTGCCAGCAGCGCCATCAGCGGAGATACGCAGTATTTT.

V gene TRBV5-1 combines with J gene TRBJ2-5; 10 bases fit TRBD2. Germline CDR1 is SGHRS and CDR2 is YFSETQ. The CDR3 runs 15 residues. V trimming: 1 base; J trimming: 5 bases; junction bases outside the gene matches: 5. The CDR3 region is CASSLTSGVSETQYF. CDR3 DNA: TGCGCCAGCAGCTTGACTAGCGGGGTCTCTGAGACCCAGTACTTC.

This clonotype was seen only a few times. The gene calls are TRBV27 and TRBJ2-5; 9 bases align to TRBD2. Germline V gene sequence: CDR1 MNHEY, CDR2 SMNVEV (reference sequence). The V and J ends lost 3 bases and 6 bases, in that order; junction bases with no gene match: 8. CDR3 length equals 15 residues. The CDR3 DNA sequence: TGTGCCAGCAGTTTGGGGCGGGAGGGCCGTAAGACCCAGTACTTC. This sequence encodes CASSLGREGRKTQYF.

Only a few counts were recorded for this clonotype. The chain carries TRBV7-6 and TRBJ2-7; tentatively, D is TRBD1 (6 bases). V lost 1 base and J 6 bases, leaving 7 bases between the germline ends. The CDR3 is 12 amino acids. Germline V gene data show CDR1 as SGHVS and CDR2 as FNYEAQ. CDR3 sequence reads: CASSLVRGEQYF. CDR3 nucleotide sequence: TGTGCCAGCAGCTTAGTCAGGGGCGAGCAGTACTTC.

The DNA of the CDR3 is TGTGCCAGCGAGTTGAGAACAGGAAGGCACGAGCAGTACTTC. Protein product: CASELRTGRHEQYF. The chain recombines TRBV6-2 or TRBV6-3 with TRBJ2-7, with a tentative D call TRBD1 (5 bases). The CDR3 sequence is 14 residues long. Germline CDR1 MNHEY, CDR2 SVGEGT. Trimming cost V 8 bases and J 5 bases, with 19 bases left between them.

This clonotype came up a few times. V usage is TRBV12-3 or TRBV12-4 and J usage is TRBJ2-5, with 8 bases lining up with TRBD1. The end of the DNA aligns better with TRBJ2-1, so the J call may be wrong. The CDR3 loop spans 13 amino acids. CDR3 loop: CASSLDRAGEQFF. The CDR3 bases are TGTGCCAGCAGTTTGGACAGGGCCGGTGAGCAGTTCTTC.

The genes are TRBV12-3 or TRBV12-4 and TRBJ2-5; 14 bases are shared with TRBD2. The J call may be in error: the DNA end matches TRBJ2-7 better. The CDR3 is 16 residues long. CDR3 DNA: TGTGCCAGCAGGTCCCCGACTAGCGGGGGGGTGGACGAGCAGTACTTC. It codes for CASRSPTSGGVDEQYF.

This clonotype has ten or more counts. This chain connects TRBV10-3 to TRBJ2-5, with D possibly called TRBD1 or TRBD2 (6 bases each). Germline loops: CDR1 ENHRY, CDR2 SYGVKD. V was cut by 8 bases and J by 5 bases, with 15 bases left in between. There are 13 residues in the CDR3. The CDR3 DNA sequence: TGTGCCATCCATGGGGGGCCTGGGGAGACCCAGTACTTC. It codes for CAIHGGPGETQYF.

This clonotype was recorded only once. The V call is TRBV11-2, the J call TRBJ2-1, with 8 bases that match TRBD2. The DNA end is more similar to TRBJ2-5, so the J call may be wrong. Looked up from germline, CDR1 is SGHAT and CDR2 is FQNNGV. There are 15 residues in the CDR3. The DNA for the CDR3 is TGTGCCAGCAGCTTAATGGGACTAGACCAAGAGACCCAGTACTTC. Encoded protein: CASSLMGLDQETQYF.

This clonotype was found once. The V and J genes are TRBV5-1 and TRBJ1-4; TRBD1 might be the D (6 bases). There are 14 residues in the CDR3. V was clipped by 3 bases and J by 5 bases, with 11 bases between them. Germline CDR1 is SGHRS and CDR2 is YFSETQ. In DNA form, the CDR3 reads TGCGCCAGCAGCTGGACAGCTAGAAATGAAAAACTGTTTTTT. It is translated as CASSWTARNEKLFF. The full variable domain, in which reference TRBV5-1 and TRBJ1-4 provide the parts outside the CDR3, is KAGVTQTPRYLIKTRGQQVTLSCSPISGHRSVSWYQQTPGQGLQFLFEYFSETQRNKGNFPGRFSGRQFSNSRSEMNVSTLELGDSALYLCASSWTARNEKLFFGSGTQLSVL.